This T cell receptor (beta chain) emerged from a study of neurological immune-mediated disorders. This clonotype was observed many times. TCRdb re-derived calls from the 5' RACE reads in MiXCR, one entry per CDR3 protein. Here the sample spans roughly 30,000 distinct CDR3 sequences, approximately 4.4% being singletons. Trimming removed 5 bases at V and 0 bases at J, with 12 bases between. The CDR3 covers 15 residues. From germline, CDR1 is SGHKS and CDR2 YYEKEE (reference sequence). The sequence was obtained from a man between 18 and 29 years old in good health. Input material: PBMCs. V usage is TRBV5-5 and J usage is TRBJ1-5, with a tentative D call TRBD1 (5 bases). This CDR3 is CASSMWGDSNQPQHF. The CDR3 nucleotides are TGTGCCAGCAGTATGTGGGGGGATAGCAATCAGCCCCAGCATTTT.